The clone carrying this T cell receptor beta chain was seen more than once but under ten times. Its antigen remains unidentified. The sample comes from a study of post-analysis software for immune sequencing data. Study results and caveats: Patients had higher frequencies than controls of roughly 5 TRBV segments, including TRBV5-6, TRBV5-1 and TRBV20-1. The authors found that F measure strongly co-clustered same-batch samples.

The V and J ends lost 4 bases and 3 bases, in that order; junction bases with no gene match: 8. The length of the CDR3 is 16 residues. Carried by the TCR beta cDNA libraries were unique molecular identifiers. One entry per CDR3 protein results from TCRdb running MiXCR on the PCR reads. The sample gives hundreds of thousands of distinct CDR3 sequences, about 53% of which show up once; 4.6% is in the top ten. This chain uses TRBV12-3 or TRBV12-4 with TRBJ2-7; TRBD2 matches 11 bases. The source material was blood. This sequence originates from a girl aged 5-17 years with multiple sclerosis. The CDR3 is CASSSTSGTTGYEQYF. The DNA for the CDR3 is TGTGCCAGCAGTTCGACTAGCGGGACCACCGGCTACGAGCAGTACTTC.